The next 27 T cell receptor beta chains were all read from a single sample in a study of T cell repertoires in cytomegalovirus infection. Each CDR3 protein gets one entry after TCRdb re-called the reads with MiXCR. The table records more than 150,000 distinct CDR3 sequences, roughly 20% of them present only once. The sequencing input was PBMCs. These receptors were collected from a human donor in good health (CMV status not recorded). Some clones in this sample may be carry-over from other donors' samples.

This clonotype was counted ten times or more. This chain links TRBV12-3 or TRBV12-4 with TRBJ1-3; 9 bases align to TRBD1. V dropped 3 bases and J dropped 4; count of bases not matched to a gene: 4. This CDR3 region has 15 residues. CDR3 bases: TGTGCCAGCAGTTTCGGGACAGGGATAGGAAACACCATATATTTT. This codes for CASSFGTGIGNTIYF.

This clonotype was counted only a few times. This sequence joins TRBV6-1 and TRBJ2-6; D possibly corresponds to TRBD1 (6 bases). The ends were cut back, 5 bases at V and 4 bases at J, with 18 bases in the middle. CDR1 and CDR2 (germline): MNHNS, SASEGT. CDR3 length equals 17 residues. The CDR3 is CASSPGQSRAGANVLTF. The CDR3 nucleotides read TGTGCCAGCAGTCCAGGACAGTCCCGGGCCGGGGCCAACGTCCTGACTTTC.

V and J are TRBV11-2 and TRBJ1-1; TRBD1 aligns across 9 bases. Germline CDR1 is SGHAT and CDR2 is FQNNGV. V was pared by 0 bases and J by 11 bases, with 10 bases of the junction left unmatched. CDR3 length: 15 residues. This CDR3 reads CASSLDISGQGDAFF. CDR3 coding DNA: TGTGCCAGCAGCTTAGATATATCGGGACAGGGTGATGCTTTCTTT.

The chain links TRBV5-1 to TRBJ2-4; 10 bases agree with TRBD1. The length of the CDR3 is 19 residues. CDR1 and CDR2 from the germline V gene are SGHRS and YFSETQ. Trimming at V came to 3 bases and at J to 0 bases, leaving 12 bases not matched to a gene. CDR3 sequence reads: CASSWAETGGDLAKNIQYF. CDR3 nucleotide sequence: TGCGCCAGCAGCTGGGCTGAGACAGGGGGCGATCTAGCCAAAAACATTCAGTACTTC.

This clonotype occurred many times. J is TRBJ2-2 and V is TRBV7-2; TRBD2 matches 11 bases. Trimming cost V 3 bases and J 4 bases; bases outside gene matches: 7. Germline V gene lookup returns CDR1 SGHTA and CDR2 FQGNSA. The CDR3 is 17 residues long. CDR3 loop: CASSFPTSGRSTGELFF. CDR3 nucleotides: TGTGCCAGCAGCTTCCCAACTAGCGGGAGAAGCACCGGGGAGCTGTTTTTT.

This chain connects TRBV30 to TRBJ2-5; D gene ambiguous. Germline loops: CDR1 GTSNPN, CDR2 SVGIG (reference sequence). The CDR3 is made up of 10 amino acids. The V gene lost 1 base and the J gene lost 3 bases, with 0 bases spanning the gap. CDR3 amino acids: CAWSEETQYF. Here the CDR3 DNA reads TGTGCCTGGAGTGAAGAGACCCAGTACTTC.

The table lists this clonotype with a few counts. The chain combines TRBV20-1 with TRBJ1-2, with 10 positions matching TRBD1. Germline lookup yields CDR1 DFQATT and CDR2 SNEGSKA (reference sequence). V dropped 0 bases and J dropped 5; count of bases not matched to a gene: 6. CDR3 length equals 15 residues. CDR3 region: CSARDGSGQGYGYTF. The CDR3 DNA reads TGCAGTGCTAGAGATGGCTCGGGACAGGGGTATGGCTACACCTTC.

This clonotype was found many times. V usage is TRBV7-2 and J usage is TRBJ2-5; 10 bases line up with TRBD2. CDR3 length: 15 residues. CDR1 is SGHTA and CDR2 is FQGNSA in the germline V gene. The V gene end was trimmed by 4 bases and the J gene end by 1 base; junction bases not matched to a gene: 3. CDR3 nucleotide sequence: TGTGCCAGCAGCTCTAGCGGGAGATCCCAAGAGACCCAGTACTTC. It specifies CASSSSGRSQETQYF.

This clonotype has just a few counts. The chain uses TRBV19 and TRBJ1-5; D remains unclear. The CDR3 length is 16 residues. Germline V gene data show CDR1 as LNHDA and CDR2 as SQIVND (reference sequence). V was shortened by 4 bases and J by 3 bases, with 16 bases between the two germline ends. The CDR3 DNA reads TGTGCCAGTAGTAAGAATATTGCGATTACCAATCAGCCCCAGCATTTT. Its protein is CASSKNIAITNQPQHF.

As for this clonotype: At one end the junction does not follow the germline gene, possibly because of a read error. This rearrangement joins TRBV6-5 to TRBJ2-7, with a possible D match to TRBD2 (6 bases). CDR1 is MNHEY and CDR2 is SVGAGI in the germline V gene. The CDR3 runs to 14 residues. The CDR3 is CAGRLGLNPYEQYF. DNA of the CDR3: TGTGCCGGCAGACTCGGACTAAACCCCTACGAGCAGTACTTC.

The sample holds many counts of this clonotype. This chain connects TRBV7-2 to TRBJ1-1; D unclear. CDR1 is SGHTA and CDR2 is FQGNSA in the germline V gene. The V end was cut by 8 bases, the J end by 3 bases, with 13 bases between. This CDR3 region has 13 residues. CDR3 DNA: TGTGCCAGCGGCGCAGGACTGTACACTGAAGCTTTCTTT. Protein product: CASGAGLYTEAFF.

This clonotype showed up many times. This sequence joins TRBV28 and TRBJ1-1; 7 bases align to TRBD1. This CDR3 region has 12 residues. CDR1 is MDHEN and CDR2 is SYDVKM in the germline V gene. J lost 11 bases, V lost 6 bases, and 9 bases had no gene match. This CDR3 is CASRSGGGRAFF. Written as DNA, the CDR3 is TGTGCCAGCAGAAGCGGAGGGGGCAGGGCTTTCTTT.

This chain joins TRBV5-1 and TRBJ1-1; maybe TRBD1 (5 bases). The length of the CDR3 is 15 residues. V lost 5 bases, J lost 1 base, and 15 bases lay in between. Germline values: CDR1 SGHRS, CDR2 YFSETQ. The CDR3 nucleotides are TGCGCCAGCAGAGACCAAGGGGTGCCGAACACTGAAGCTTTCTTT. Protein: CASRDQGVPNTEAFF.

The CDR3 loop is CASSPGQRSQPQHF. The CDR3 DNA reads as TGTGCCAGCAGTCCGGGACAAAGGAGTCAGCCCCAGCATTTT. The gene calls are TRBV12-3 or TRBV12-4 and TRBJ1-5; TRBD1 might be the D (6 bases). CDR3 size: 14 residues. Trimming removed 5 bases at V and 6 bases at J, with 14 bases between.

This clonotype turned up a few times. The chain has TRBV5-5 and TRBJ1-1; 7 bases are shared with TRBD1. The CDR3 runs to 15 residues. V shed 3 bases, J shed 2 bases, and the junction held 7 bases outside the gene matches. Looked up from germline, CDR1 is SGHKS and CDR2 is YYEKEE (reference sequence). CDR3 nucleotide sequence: TGTGCCAGCAGCTGGACCGGGACAGTAAACACTGAAGCTTTCTTT. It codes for CASSWTGTVNTEAFF.

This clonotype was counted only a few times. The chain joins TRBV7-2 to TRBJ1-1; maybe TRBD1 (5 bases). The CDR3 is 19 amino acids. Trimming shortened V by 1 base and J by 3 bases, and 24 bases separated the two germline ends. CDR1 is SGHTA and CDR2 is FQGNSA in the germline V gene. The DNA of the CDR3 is TGTGCCAGCAGCTTAGTCGGGCGGGGGTTAATGGAGTACCACACTGAAGCTTTCTTT. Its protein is CASSLVGRGLMEYHTEAFF.

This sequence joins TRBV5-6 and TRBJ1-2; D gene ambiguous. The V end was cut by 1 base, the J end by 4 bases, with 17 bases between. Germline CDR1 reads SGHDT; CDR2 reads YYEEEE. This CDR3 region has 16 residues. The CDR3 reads CASSLFRFGPSYGYTF. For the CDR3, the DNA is TGTGCCAGCAGCTTGTTCCGATTCGGACCCTCCTATGGCTACACCTTC. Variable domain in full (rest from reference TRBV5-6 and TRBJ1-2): DAGVTQSPTHLIKTRGQQVTLRCSPKSGHDTVSWYQQALGQGPQFIFQYYEEEERQRGNFPDRFSGHQFPNYSSELNVNALLLGDSALYLCASSLFRFGPSYGYTFGSGTRLTVV.

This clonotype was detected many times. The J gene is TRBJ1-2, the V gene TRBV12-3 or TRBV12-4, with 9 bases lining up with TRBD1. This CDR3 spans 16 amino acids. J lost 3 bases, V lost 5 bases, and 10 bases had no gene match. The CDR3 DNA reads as TGTGCCAGCAGTACCAGGGGACAGGGAGGTGACTATGGCTACACCTTC. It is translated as CASSTRGQGGDYGYTF.

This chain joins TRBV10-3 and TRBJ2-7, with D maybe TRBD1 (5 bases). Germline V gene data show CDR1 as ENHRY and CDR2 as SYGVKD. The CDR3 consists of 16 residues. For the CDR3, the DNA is TGTGAGGGGAAGGAAGCTTTAAGGAACTACTACTACGAGCAGTACTTC. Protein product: CEGKEALRNYYYEQYF.

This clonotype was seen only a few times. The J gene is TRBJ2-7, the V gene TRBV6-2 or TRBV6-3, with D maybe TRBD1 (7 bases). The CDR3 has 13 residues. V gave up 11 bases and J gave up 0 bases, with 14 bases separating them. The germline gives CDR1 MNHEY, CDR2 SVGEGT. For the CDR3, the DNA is TGTGCCGGCGGAGGGGGCGGCTCCTACGAGCAGTACTTC. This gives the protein CAGGGGGSYEQYF.

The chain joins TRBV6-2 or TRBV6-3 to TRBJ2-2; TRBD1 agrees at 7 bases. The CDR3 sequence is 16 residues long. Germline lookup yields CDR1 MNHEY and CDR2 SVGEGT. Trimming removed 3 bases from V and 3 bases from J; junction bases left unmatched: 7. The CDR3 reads CASSYPRDRDTGELFF. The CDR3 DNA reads TGTGCCAGCAGTTATCCCAGGGACAGAGACACCGGGGAGCTGTTTTTT.

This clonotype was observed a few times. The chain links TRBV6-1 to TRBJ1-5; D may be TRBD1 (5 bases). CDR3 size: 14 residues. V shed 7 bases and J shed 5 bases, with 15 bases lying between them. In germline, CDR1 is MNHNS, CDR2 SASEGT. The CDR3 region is CASKARGGHQPQHF. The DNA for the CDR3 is TGTGCCAGCAAGGCAAGGGGAGGTCATCAGCCCCAGCATTTT.

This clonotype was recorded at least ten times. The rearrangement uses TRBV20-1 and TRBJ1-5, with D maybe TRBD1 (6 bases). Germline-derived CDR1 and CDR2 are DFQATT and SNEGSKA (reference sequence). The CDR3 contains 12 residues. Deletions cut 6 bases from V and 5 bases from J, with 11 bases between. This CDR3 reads CSATGPDQPQHF. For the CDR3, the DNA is TGCAGTGCCACAGGGCCCGATCAGCCCCAGCATTTT.

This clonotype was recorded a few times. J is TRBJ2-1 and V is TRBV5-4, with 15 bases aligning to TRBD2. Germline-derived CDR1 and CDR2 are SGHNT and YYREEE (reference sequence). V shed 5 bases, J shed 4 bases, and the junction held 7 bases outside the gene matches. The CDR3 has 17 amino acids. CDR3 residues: CASSSGLAGGWYNEQFF. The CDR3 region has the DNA TGTGCCAGCAGTTCCGGACTAGCGGGAGGGTGGTACAATGAGCAGTTCTTC.

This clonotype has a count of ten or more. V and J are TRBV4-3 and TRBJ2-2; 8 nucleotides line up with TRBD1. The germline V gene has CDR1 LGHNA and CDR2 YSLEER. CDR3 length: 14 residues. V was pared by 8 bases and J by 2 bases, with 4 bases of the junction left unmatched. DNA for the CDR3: TGCGCCAGCGGGACAGGCTACAACACCGGGGAGCTGTTTTTT. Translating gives CASGTGYNTGELFF.

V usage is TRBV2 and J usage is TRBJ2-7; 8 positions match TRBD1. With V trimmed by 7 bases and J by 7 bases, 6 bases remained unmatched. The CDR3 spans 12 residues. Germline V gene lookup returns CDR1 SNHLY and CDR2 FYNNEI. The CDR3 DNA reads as TGTGCCAGCAACAGGGGGGCTTGGGAGCAGTACTTC. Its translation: CASNRGAWEQYF.

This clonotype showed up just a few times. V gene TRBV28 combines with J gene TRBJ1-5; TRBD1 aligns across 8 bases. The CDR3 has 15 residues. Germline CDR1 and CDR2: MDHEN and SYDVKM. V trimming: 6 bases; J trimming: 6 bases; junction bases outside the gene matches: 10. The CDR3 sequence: CASRSPGGRGQPQHF. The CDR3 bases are TGTGCCAGCAGATCTCCAGGGGGCCGAGGTCAGCCCCAGCATTTT.